Reported below is one T cell receptor (beta chain). Its antigen is as yet unknown. This sample was taken from a study of post-analysis software for immune sequencing data. Overall study context: Recorded subtypes: relapsing-remitting, secondary progressive, progressive-relapsing; some patients unannotated.

Presence of unique molecular identifiers characterized the TCR beta cDNA libraries. Out of roughly 1 to 11 million T cells, some 480,000 cDNA molecules were generated. TCRdb independently ran MiXCR on the PCR reads; one entry per CDR3 protein. The table lists about 820,000 distinct CDR3 sequences, roughly half of them singletons. General observations from the study: Strong same-batch co-clustering of samples appeared with F measure clustering. Normalized Chao1 diversity was significantly reduced in patients versus controls.

The sequence came from a girl aged 5-17 years with multiple sclerosis. Source material: blood.

As DNA, the CDR3 is TGCAGTGCTCTAGAATCGTCCCGCACAGATACGCAGTATTTT. Translated, it gives CSALESSRTDTQYF. J is TRBJ2-3 and V is TRBV20-1; D not certain. Germline values: CDR1 DFQATT, CDR2 SNEGSKA (reference sequence). This CDR3 has 14 amino acids. Trimming pared 5 bases from V and 1 base from J, leaving 13 bases between.